The rows below give T cell receptor beta chains drawn from one sample of a study of T cell responses to AZD1222 COVID-19 vaccine. Libraries were prepared by immunoSEQ multiplex PCR; TCRdb keeps only in-frame clonotypes and omits some of them. This sample carries 100,000 or so clones, around 87% of them seen once, and the ten largest clones take under 3%. Sequences were derived from peripheral blood, sampled on day 0 of AZD1222 vaccination. These receptors all stem from an adult in good health. Both conserved end residues are part of each CDR3. D genes are given only for firm matches. Clone size is given for some rows only: seen once, a few or many times, or a class if the clone is expanded.

length,D,J,size,V,CDR3,DNA
17,-,TRBJ2-1,-,TRBV24-1,CATSDHAGRRGGNEQFF,TGTGCCACCAGTGATCATGCCGGGAGACGGGGCGGCAATGAGCAGTTCTTC
13,-,TRBJ2-3,few,TRBV7-9,CASSPTLTDTQYF,TGTGCCAGCAGCCCTACCCTCACAGATACGCAGTATTTT
16,-,TRBJ2-6,-,TRBV2,CASRWTAGAGANVLTF,TGTGCCAGCCGTTGGACTGCTGGCGCTGGGGCCAACGTCCTGACTTTC
13,TRBD1,TRBJ1-1,-,TRBV6-5,CASVRDSGTEAFF,TGTGCCAGCGTCCGGGACAGTGGAACTGAAGCTTTCTTT
14,-,TRBJ1-1,-,TRBV10-2,CASSPGTPNTEAFF,TGCGCCAGCAGTCCCGGGACACCGAACACTGAAGCTTTCTTT
14,-,TRBJ1-2,-,TRBV7-9,CASSPETGNYGYTF,TGTGCCAGCAGCCCCGAAACAGGGAATTATGGCTACACCTTC
16,TRBD2,TRBJ2-7,-,TRBV7-9,CASSTGTSGLGDEQYF,TGTGCCAGCAGCACCGGGACTAGCGGGCTTGGGGACGAGCAGTACTTC
14,TRBD2,TRBJ2-7,-,TRBV10-2,CASSDGRESYEQYF,TGCGCCAGCAGTGACGGGCGGGAGTCCTACGAGCAGTACTTC
16,-,TRBJ2-2,few,TRBV27,CASSGVTGDNTGELFF,TGTGCCAGCAGTGGTGTCACAGGCGATAACACCGGGGAGCTGTTTTTT
13,-,TRBJ2-3,-,TRBV12-3/TRBV12-4,CASRRLGLDTQYF,TGTGCCAGCAGACGATTGGGCCTCGATACGCAGTATTTT
18,TRBD1,TRBJ1-6,-,TRBV18,CASSQAPGTEFGNSPLHF,TGTGCCAGCTCACAGGCTCCCGGGACAGAATTCGGTAATTCACCCCTCCACTTT
15,-,TRBJ2-4,-,TRBV18,CASSPPGPETYIQYF,TGTGCCAGCTCACCACCGGGCCCGGAAACATACATTCAGTACTTC
13,-,TRBJ2-1,-,TRBV11-1,CASSLAGANEQFF,TGTGCCAGCAGCTTAGCGGGGGCTAATGAGCAGTTCTTC
16,TRBD1,TRBJ1-5,-,TRBV5-6,CASSLRRGRLGQPQHF,TGTGCCAGCAGCCTAAGGAGGGGGCGGTTAGGTCAGCCCCAGCATTTT
16,-,TRBJ1-1,-,TRBV9,CASSTPPGDGYTEAFF,TGTGCCAGCAGCACTCCTCCCGGGGACGGTTACACTGAAGCTTTCTTT
13,-,TRBJ1-6,-,TRBV12-3/TRBV12-4,CASRHRDNSPLHF,TGTGCCAGCAGGCACAGGGATAATTCACCCCTCCACTTT
13,-,TRBJ2-1,-,TRBV24-1,CATSDSRYNEQFF,TGTGCCACCAGTGACTCAAGATACAATGAGCAGTTCTTC